Following are 32 T cell receptor beta chains from one sample sequenced in a study of a mutant IDH1 vaccine in newly diagnosed glioma. Indicated time point: week 11, during vaccination. Vaccination comprised doses that each held 300 ug of mutant IDH1 20-mer peptide, plus topical imiquimod. What these receptors recognize is not known. Produced via immunoSEQ multiplex PCR; TCRdb's table is partial and in-frame only. This repertoire shows 50,000 to 65,000 clones, roughly 90% found once; its top ten account for approximately 2.5%. Sequenced material: PBMCs, taken from a glioma patient whose treatment included an IDH1 peptide vaccine. All receptors derive from a man between 45 and 60 years old with glioma.

This clone was observed a single time. This chain connects TRBV4-2 to TRBJ2-1; 10 bases align to TRBD1. CDR1 LGHNA and CDR2 YNFKEQ come from the germline V gene. V shed 1 base, J shed 9 bases, and the junction held 12 bases outside the gene matches. The CDR3 has 17 residues. The CDR3 loop is CASSQARQGAGSGEQFF. The CDR3 nucleotides read TGTGCCAGCAGCCAAGCACGACAGGGGGCAGGTAGTGGTGAGCAGTTCTTC.

V gene TRBV27 combines with J gene TRBJ1-2; D is possibly TRBD1 (6 bases). Germline values: CDR1 MNHEY, CDR2 SMNVEV (reference sequence). V gave up 4 bases and J gave up 4 bases, with 10 bases separating them. CDR3 size: 13 residues. Here the CDR3 reads CASSSRTAYGYTF. Here the CDR3 DNA reads TGTGCCAGCAGTTCTCGGACAGCCTATGGCTACACCTTC.

V and J are TRBV6-1 and TRBJ2-7; no definite D call. This CDR3 spans 15 amino acids. Germline-derived CDR1 and CDR2 are MNHNS and SASEGT. V lost 2 bases, J lost 5 bases, and 16 bases lay in between. CDR3 sequence reads: CASSESLGPQHEQYF. DNA for the CDR3: TGTGCCAGCAGTGAAAGTTTGGGCCCGCAGCACGAGCAGTACTTC.

The V gene is TRBV18, the J gene TRBJ2-5; 7 bases match TRBD2. Germline V CDR1 and CDR2: KGHSH, LQKENI. Trimming at V came to 2 bases and at J to 3 bases, leaving 3 bases not matched to a gene. The CDR3 runs 14 residues. CDR3 amino acids: CASSPLGGKETQYF. CDR3 in DNA: TGTGCCAGCTCACCATTGGGAGGGAAAGAGACCCAGTACTTC. The full variable domain, with the rest looked up from reference TRBV18 and TRBJ2-5, is NAGVMQNPRHLVRRRGQEARLRCSPMKGHSHVYWYRQLPEEGLKFMVYLQKENIIDESGMPKERFSAEFPKEGPSILRIQQVVRGDSAAYFCASSPLGGKETQYFGPGTRLLVL.

The chain uses TRBV7-8 and TRBJ2-1, with D uncertain. The CDR3 consists of 15 residues. The germline V and J ends were trimmed by 1 base and 1 base, with 8 bases remaining between them. The germline V gene encodes CDR1 SGHVS and CDR2 FQNEAQ. CDR3 nucleotide sequence: TGTGCCAGCAGCTTAGTAAGAGCGTCCTACAATGAGCAGTTCTTC. This gives the protein CASSLVRASYNEQFF.

This chain uses TRBV4-3 with TRBJ2-1, with 8 bases matching TRBD2. CDR1 is LGHNA, CDR2 YSLEER, per germline. Trimming at V came to 0 bases and at J to 9 bases, leaving 4 bases not matched to a gene. CDR3 length: 14 amino acids. CDR3 amino acids: CASSQDRGGSEQFF. The DNA for the CDR3 is TGCGCCAGCAGCCAAGATCGGGGGGGGTCTGAGCAGTTCTTC.

The chain uses TRBV2 and TRBJ1-6; the D gene is possibly TRBD1 (5 bases). V gave up 8 bases and J gave up 6 bases, with 8 bases separating them. Germline V lookup: CDR1 SNHLY, CDR2 FYNNEI. CDR3 size: 12 residues. CDR3 sequence reads: CASVGTNSPLHF. CDR3 nucleotides: TGTGCCAGCGTGGGGACTAATTCACCCCTCCACTTT.

This sequence joins TRBV6-1 and TRBJ2-5; D could derive from TRBD1 or TRBD2 (7 bases each). Germline V lookup: CDR1 MNHNS, CDR2 SASEGT. CDR3 length equals 15 residues. Trimming left V 1 base short and J 5 bases short, with 14 bases between. Here the CDR3 DNA reads TGTGCCAGCAGTGAAGGCAGGGGGGGTCCGGAGACCCAGTACTTC. Protein: CASSEGRGGPETQYF.

This clone turned up a few times. The gene calls are TRBV7-2 and TRBJ2-5; tentative D call: TRBD1 (6 bases). Germline CDR1 reads SGHTA; CDR2 reads FQGNSA. Trimming removed 5 bases from V and 5 bases from J, with 15 bases in between. The CDR3 covers 14 residues. The CDR3 region has the DNA TGTGCCAGCAGCGACCGAGGGGGAAGGGAGACCCAGTACTTC. Translated: CASSDRGGRETQYF.

The chain has TRBV19 and TRBJ2-1; tentatively, D is TRBD2 (5 bases). V lost 5 bases, J lost 0 bases, and 8 bases lay in between. The CDR3 totals 14 residues. Germline V lookup: CDR1 LNHDA, CDR2 SQIVND (reference sequence). This chain's CDR3 is CASSEGSSYNEQFF. As DNA, the CDR3 is TGTGCCAGTAGTGAGGGAAGCTCCTACAATGAGCAGTTCTTC. The full variable domain, its missing parts supplied by reference TRBV19 and TRBJ2-1, is DGGITQSPKYLFRKEGQNVTLSCEQNLNHDAMYWYRQDPGQGLRLIYYSQIVNDFQKGDIAEGYSVSREKKESFPLTVTSAQKNPTAFYLCASSEGSSYNEQFFGPGTRLTVL.

The rearrangement uses TRBV7-2 and TRBJ2-2, with D unclear. This CDR3 region has 15 residues. V gave up 3 bases and J gave up 5 bases, with 13 bases separating them. The V gene's germline CDR1 is SGHTA and CDR2 FQGNSA. The CDR3 spells CASSFDRIPTGELFF. CDR3 in DNA: TGTGCCAGCAGCTTCGATCGAATACCAACCGGGGAGCTGTTTTTT.

The chain links TRBV9 to TRBJ2-1; a weak D match, TRBD2 (5 bases). There are 15 residues in the CDR3. Germline V gene data show CDR1 as SGDLS and CDR2 as YYNGEE. Trimming took 3 bases from V and 2 from J, leaving 12 bases between them. CDR3 bases: TGTGCCAGCAGCGCCCGGACTGTCGCCTACAATGAGCAGTTCTTC. It encodes CASSARTVAYNEQFF.

The rearrangement joins TRBV7-9 to TRBJ1-3; D gene unclear. V was clipped by 1 base and J by 0 bases, with 13 bases between them. The CDR3 length is 17 residues. Germline values: CDR1 SEHNR, CDR2 FQNEAQ (reference sequence). The CDR3 sequence: CASSLGALYSSGNTIYF. In DNA, the CDR3 is TGTGCCAGCAGCTTAGGAGCCCTATATAGCTCTGGAAACACCATATATTTT.

V is TRBV7-9 and J is TRBJ2-7; no firm D call. Per germline, CDR1 SEHNR and CDR2 FQNEAQ (reference sequence). The V and J ends lost 8 bases and 5 bases respectively, with 19 bases between them. The CDR3 loop spans 14 amino acids. For the CDR3, the DNA is TGTGCCAGCGAGACGGGCCCCCGAAGGGACGAGCAGTACTTC. The encoded protein is CASETGPRRDEQYF.

The chain joins TRBV5-4 to TRBJ1-2, with a tentative D call TRBD1 (5 bases). V gave up 0 bases and J gave up 3 bases, with 12 bases separating them. The CDR3 consists of 15 residues. From germline, CDR1 is SGHNT and CDR2 YYREEE (reference sequence). In nucleotides, the CDR3 is TGTGCCAGCAGCTTGGAGGGGTCTTTTGACTATGGCTACACCTTC. Encoded protein: CASSLEGSFDYGYTF. Complete variable domain (other parts from reference TRBV5-4 and TRBJ1-2): ETGVTQSPTHLIKTRGQQVTLRCSSQSGHNTVSWYQQALGQGPQFIFQYYREEENGRGNFPPRFSGLQFPNYSSELNVNALELDDSALYLCASSLEGSFDYGYTFGSGTRLTVV.

This chain connects TRBV5-4 to TRBJ2-2; D is uncertain. Germline lookup yields CDR1 SGHNT and CDR2 YYREEE (reference sequence). The CDR3 has 15 residues. Trimming shortened V by 0 bases and J by 6 bases, and 12 bases separated the two germline ends. Here the CDR3 DNA reads TGTGCCAGCAGCTTGGCCGGTTGGGTGGCCGGGGAGCTGTTTTTT. Encoded protein: CASSLAGWVAGELFF.

The V gene is TRBV6-5, the J gene TRBJ2-1; D is uncertain. V was clipped by 2 bases and J by 13 bases, with 12 bases between them. In germline, CDR1 is MNHEY, CDR2 SVGAGI. The CDR3 totals 12 residues. CDR3 loop: CASSYAGRNQFF. The CDR3, as DNA: TGTGCCAGCAGTTACGCCGGCCGAAACCAGTTCTTC.

The rearrangement uses TRBV9 and TRBJ1-2; 7 nucleotides align to TRBD1. The CDR3 spans 15 residues. V shed 3 bases and J 3 bases; nucleotides not matched to a gene: 8. CDR1 and CDR2 from the germline V gene are SGDLS and YYNGEE. The CDR3 sequence is CASSGYRGYHYGYTF. The DNA of the CDR3 is TGTGCCAGCAGCGGATACAGGGGTTACCACTATGGCTACACCTTC.

The genes are TRBV6-5 and TRBJ2-1, with 7 bases aligning to TRBD1. Germline CDR1 and CDR2: MNHEY and SVGAGI. Unmatched junction bases numbered 1, after V lost 8 bases and J lost 0 bases. This CDR3 has 13 amino acids. CDR3 in amino acids: CASRDSSYNEQFF. CDR3 coding DNA: TGTGCCAGCCGGGACAGCTCCTACAATGAGCAGTTCTTC.

This sequence joins TRBV5-1 and TRBJ2-3; unclear D gene. V lost 0 bases and J lost 5, with 4 bases in between. Germline V gene sequence: CDR1 SGHRS, CDR2 YFSETQ. The CDR3 runs 12 residues. For the CDR3, the DNA is TGCGCCAGCAGCTTGGACCTAGATACGCAGTATTTT. It yields the protein CASSLDLDTQYF.

This clone was counted a single time. The chain recombines TRBV29-1 with TRBJ2-5, with 9 bases aligning to TRBD1. The germline CDR1 and CDR2 sequences are SQVTM and ANQGSEA. The CDR3 consists of 13 residues. J was trimmed by 5 bases and V by 4 bases; bases with no gene match: 5. The DNA of the CDR3 is TGCAGCGTTGCGTTCGGGACAGGGGAGACCCAGTACTTC. Its translation: CSVAFGTGETQYF. The full variable domain, completed using reference TRBV29-1 and TRBJ2-5, is SAVISQKPSRDICQRGTSLTIQCQVDSQVTMMFWYRQQPGQSLTLIATANQGSEATYESGFVIDKFPISRPNLTFSTLTVSNMSPEDSSIYLCSVAFGTGETQYFGPGTRLLVL.

J is TRBJ2-7 and V is TRBV6-1, with D possibly being TRBD1 (5 bases). The CDR3 is 13 residues long. V was clipped by 4 bases and J by 2 bases, with 9 bases between them. The V gene's germline CDR1 is MNHNS and CDR2 SASEGT. This chain's CDR3 is CASSVGETYEQYF. CDR3 DNA sequence: TGTGCCAGCAGTGTAGGGGAAACCTACGAGCAGTACTTC.

The genes are TRBV4-3 and TRBJ2-1, with D maybe TRBD1 (6 bases). From germline, CDR1 is LGHNA and CDR2 YSLEER. With 3 bases removed from V and 3 bases from J, the gap between germline ends came to 12 bases. The CDR3 runs to 15 residues. The CDR3 spells CASSHGTGFYNEQFF. The CDR3 nucleotides read TGCGCCAGCAGCCACGGCACAGGGTTCTACAATGAGCAGTTCTTC.

The chain carries TRBV30 and TRBJ1-5, with 10 bases matching TRBD1. The CDR3 is made up of 15 amino acids. V lost 3 bases and J lost 2; bases outside the gene matches: 4. Germline V gene sequence: CDR1 GTSNPN, CDR2 SVGIG (reference sequence). CDR3 protein: CAWSRTGGGNQPQHF. The CDR3 DNA reads TGTGCCTGGAGCCGGACAGGGGGAGGCAATCAGCCCCAGCATTTT.

The V gene is TRBV5-8, the J gene TRBJ2-5, with D possibly TRBD2 on 6 matching bases. Trimming cost V 3 bases and J 2 bases, with 26 bases left between them. Germline V lookup: CDR1 SGHTS, CDR2 YDEGEE. This CDR3 has 19 residues. CDR3 sequence (DNA): TGTGCCAGCAGCTCGGTCGTACCCACACGAGGGGAGGTTCAAGAGACCCAGTACTTC. It encodes CASSSVVPTRGEVQETQYF.

The V gene is TRBV25-1, the J gene TRBJ2-1; the match to TRBD1 covers 8 bases. The CDR3 loop spans 14 amino acids. Per germline, CDR1 MGHDK and CDR2 SYGVNS. J was trimmed by 8 bases and V by 6 bases; bases with no gene match: 9. The CDR3 DNA sequence: TGTGCCAGCAGGGGGCAGGGGGCTGGGGATGAGCAGTTCTTC. Protein sequence: CASRGQGAGDEQFF.

This chain uses TRBV2 with TRBJ2-2; D remains ambiguous. Germline CDR1 and CDR2: SNHLY and FYNNEI. The ends were cut back, 7 bases at V and 6 bases at J, with 12 bases in the middle. This CDR3 is built from 13 residues. The CDR3 protein is CASTAGPAGELFF. DNA of the CDR3: TGTGCCAGCACGGCAGGACCGGCCGGGGAGCTGTTTTTT.

CDR3 amino acids: CASSLEGYEQYF. CDR3 sequence (DNA): TGTGCCAGCAGTTTGGAGGGCTACGAGCAGTACTTC. The J gene is TRBJ2-7, the V gene TRBV28, with D possibly matching TRBD2 (6 bases). The V end lost 3 bases, the J end lost 3 bases, and 6 bases lay between the germline ends. This CDR3 has 12 residues. Germline loops: CDR1 MDHEN, CDR2 SYDVKM.

This chain uses TRBV6-1 with TRBJ2-7; 13 nucleotides agree with TRBD2. Per germline, CDR1 MNHNS and CDR2 SASEGT. This CDR3 contains 17 residues. J gave up 5 bases and V 4 bases, and 11 bases lay outside the gene matches. CDR3 region: CASSVGLAGWTADEQYF. Written as DNA, the CDR3 is TGTGCCAGCAGTGTGGGACTAGCGGGATGGACCGCCGACGAGCAGTACTTC.

This CDR3 is CASSYGPNQPQHF. The CDR3 DNA follows: TGTGCCAGCAGTTACGGACCAAATCAGCCCCAGCATTTT. The rearrangement joins TRBV6-5 to TRBJ1-5; D is unresolved. V lost 2 bases, J lost 4 bases, and 6 bases lay in between. Germline CDR1 MNHEY, CDR2 SVGAGI. The CDR3 loop spans 13 amino acids.

J is TRBJ2-1 and V is TRBV29-1; maybe TRBD1 (6 bases). The CDR3 covers 13 residues. Germline CDR1 reads SQVTM; CDR2 reads ANQGSEA. Between the trimmed V and J ends, which lost 5 bases and 9 bases, there was a span of 17 bases. This CDR3 is CSVLPQGRIEQFF. DNA for the CDR3: TGCAGCGTTCTGCCTCAGGGGCGGATTGAGCAGTTCTTC.

The chain joins TRBV5-1 to TRBJ2-7, with 10 bases identical to TRBD2. V dropped 4 bases and J dropped 2; count of bases not matched to a gene: 6. The germline CDR1 and CDR2 sequences are SGHRS and YFSETQ. The CDR3 covers 15 residues. CDR3 in DNA: TGCGCCAGCAGCCCGCGGACTAGCGGTACCTACGAGCAGTACTTC. Its translation is CASSPRTSGTYEQYF.